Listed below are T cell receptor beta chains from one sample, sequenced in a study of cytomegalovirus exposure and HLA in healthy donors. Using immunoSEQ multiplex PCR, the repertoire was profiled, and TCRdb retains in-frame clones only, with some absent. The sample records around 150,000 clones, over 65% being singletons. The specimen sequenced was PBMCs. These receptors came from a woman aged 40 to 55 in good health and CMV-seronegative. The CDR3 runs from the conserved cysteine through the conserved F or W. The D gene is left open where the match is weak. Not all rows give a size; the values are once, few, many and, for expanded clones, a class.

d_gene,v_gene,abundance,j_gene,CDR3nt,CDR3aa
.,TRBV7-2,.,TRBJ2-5,TGTGCCAGCAGCCCTGGCGGCTTGATGCGAGAGACCCAGTACTTC,CASSPGGLMRETQYF
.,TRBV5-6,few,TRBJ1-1,TGTGCCAGCAGCCTAACGGGCGGGGCGCGGAACACTGAAGCTTTCTTT,CASSLTGGARNTEAFF
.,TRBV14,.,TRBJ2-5,TGTGCCAGCAGCCATTTGCGGGTTGGGGAGACCCAGTACTTC,CASSHLRVGETQYF
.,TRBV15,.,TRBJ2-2,TGTGCCACCAGCAGAGTCTACACCGGGGAGCTGTTTTTT,CATSRVYTGELFF
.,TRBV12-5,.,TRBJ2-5,TGTGCTAGTGCCCAGGGATTCCAAGAGACCCAGTACTTC,CASAQGFQETQYF
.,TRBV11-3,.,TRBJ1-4,TGTGCCAGCAGCTTATCGCCGGACAGCGGAAAACTGTTTTTT,CASSLSPDSGKLFF
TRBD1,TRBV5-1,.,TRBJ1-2,TGCGCCAGCAGCATGGGACAGAACTATGGCTACACCTTC,CASSMGQNYGYTF
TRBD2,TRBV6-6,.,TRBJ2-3,TGTGCCAGCAGTTACGGGGTAGCGGGGGCCACAGATACGCAGTATTTT,CASSYGVAGATDTQYF
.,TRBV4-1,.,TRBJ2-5,TGCGCCAGCAGCCAAGTTCTTCGAGAGACCCAGTACTTC,CASSQVLRETQYF
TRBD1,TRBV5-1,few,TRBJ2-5,TGCGCCAGCAGCTTTGGCAGGGGGAATGTGGAGACCCAGTACTTC,CASSFGRGNVETQYF
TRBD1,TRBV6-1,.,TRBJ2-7,TGTGCCAGCAGTGTACAGGACAGGGGTTACGAGCAGTACTTC,CASSVQDRGYEQYF
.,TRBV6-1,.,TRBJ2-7,TGTGCCAGCAGTGAAGGAGGGTCCTACGAGCAGTACTTC,CASSEGGSYEQYF